Each of the 14 T cell receptor beta chains below was sequenced from the same sample in a study of blood T cell repertoires in COVID-19. The method was immunoSEQ multiplex PCR; TCRdb's version includes in-frame clones alone and lacks a portion of them. The table records 310,000 or so clones, roughly 89% of them present only once. Sequenced input: peripheral blood. These receptor sequences come from a young man with COVID-19, enrolled during active disease.

This chain connects TRBV9 to TRBJ2-4, with 9 bases aligning to TRBD2. The V gene's germline CDR1 is SGDLS and CDR2 YYNGEE. V shed 0 bases, J shed 0 bases, and the junction held 10 bases outside the gene matches. This CDR3 is 19 amino acids long. CDR3 bases: TGTGCCAGCAGCGTAGAAGTAAGCGTAGCGGGGGCAGCCAAAAACATTCAGTACTTC. This encodes CASSVEVSVAGAAKNIQYF.

The chain is built from TRBV25-1 and TRBJ1-2; D possibly corresponds to TRBD1 (6 bases). Deletions cut 9 bases from V and 2 bases from J, with 16 bases between. Germline values: CDR1 MGHDK, CDR2 SYGVNS. This CDR3 contains 14 residues. The CDR3, as DNA: TGTGCCAGTTCTTTCGGACAGTTCAACTATGGCTACACCTTC. Translation: CASSFGQFNYGYTF.

The rearrangement joins TRBV19 to TRBJ2-5; TRBD2 agrees at 10 bases. CDR3 length: 16 amino acids. Unmatched junction bases numbered 6, after V lost 3 bases and J lost 2 bases. CDR1 LNHDA and CDR2 SQIVND come from the germline V gene (reference sequence). This CDR3 reads CASSMGVSGGQETQYF. The CDR3 coding sequence is TGTGCCAGTAGTATGGGGGTTAGCGGGGGGCAAGAGACCCAGTACTTC.

The chain recombines TRBV19 with TRBJ2-7; TRBD2 matches 13 bases. V was clipped by 5 bases and J by 1 base; unmatched bases: 5. CDR3 size: 16 residues. Germline CDR1 reads LNHDA; CDR2 reads SQIVND (reference sequence). This CDR3 is CASSELAGGLSYEQYF. The CDR3 region has the DNA TGTGCCAGTAGTGAACTAGCGGGAGGGTTATCCTACGAGCAGTACTTC. Looking up the rest from reference TRBV19 and TRBJ2-7 gives the full variable domain: DGGITQSPKYLFRKEGQNVTLSCEQNLNHDAMYWYRQDPGQGLRLIYYSQIVNDFQKGDIAEGYSVSREKKESFPLTVTSAQKNPTAFYLCASSELAGGLSYEQYFGPGTRLTVT.

The V call is TRBV5-4, the J call TRBJ2-3; 12 nucleotides align to TRBD2. CDR1 is SGHNT and CDR2 is YYREEE in the germline V gene (reference sequence). This CDR3 is built from 16 residues. V shed 2 bases, J shed 5 bases, and the junction held 6 bases outside the gene matches. Here the CDR3 reads CASSFPRLAGVDTQYF. The CDR3 region has the DNA TGTGCCAGCAGCTTTCCCCGACTAGCGGGAGTAGATACGCAGTATTTT.

V and J are TRBV6-1 and TRBJ2-3; D gene unclear. Trimming removed 5 bases at V and 3 bases at J, with 12 bases between. The CDR3 runs to 14 residues. Germline-derived CDR1 and CDR2 are MNHNS and SASEGT. CDR3 DNA: TGTGCCAGCAGTTTCGGGTCACGGACAGATACGCAGTATTTT. Encoded protein: CASSFGSRTDTQYF.

This chain uses TRBV18 with TRBJ2-3; unclear D gene. The germline V gene encodes CDR1 KGHSH and CDR2 LQKENI. V was cut by 6 bases and J by 5 bases, with 15 bases left in between. This CDR3 has 14 amino acids. The CDR3 DNA sequence: TGTGCCAGCTCGACGTCTGTTCAGGAAGATACGCAGTATTTT. It translates to CASSTSVQEDTQYF.

The chain combines TRBV28 with TRBJ1-4; D not certain. Germline CDR1 reads MDHEN; CDR2 reads SYDVKM. V gave up 1 base and J gave up 5 bases, with 5 bases separating them. CDR3 length equals 13 residues. CDR3 nucleotides: TGTGCCAGCAGTTTATCGGGGAATGAAAAACTGTTTTTT. Its protein is CASSLSGNEKLFF.

The chain links TRBV6-2 or TRBV6-3 to TRBJ2-5; D possibly corresponds to TRBD2 (5 bases). This CDR3 has 15 residues. Germline CDR1 MNHEY, CDR2 SVGEGT. V was shortened by 2 bases and J by 1 base, with 11 bases between the two germline ends. The CDR3 nucleotides read TGTGCCAGCAGTTACCCTGGACTGCCCCAAGAGACCCAGTACTTC. Amino acid sequence: CASSYPGLPQETQYF.

The chain employs TRBV6-2 or TRBV6-3 and TRBJ2-5; D might be TRBD1 (7 bases). The CDR3 contains 15 residues. V was cut by 2 bases and J by 4 bases, with 14 bases left in between. Germline loops: CDR1 MNHEY, CDR2 SVGEGT. The CDR3 DNA reads TGTGCCAGCAGTTACGGTGGAGGGGGCCGAGAGACCCAGTACTTC. Translating it yields CASSYGGGGRETQYF.

This clone was counted only a few times. This chain links TRBV28 with TRBJ1-2, with D tentatively TRBD1 (5 bases). This CDR3 has 13 residues. The V end lost 4 bases, the J end lost 7 bases, and 13 bases lay between the germline ends. The germline V gene encodes CDR1 MDHEN and CDR2 SYDVKM. CDR3 nucleotide sequence: TGTGCCAGCAGTTCAGACAGTTACTTTGGCTACACCTTC. Its translation: CASSSDSYFGYTF.

The genes are TRBV9 and TRBJ2-5; 8 nucleotides line up with TRBD2. J lost 3 bases, V lost 2 bases, and 0 bases had no gene match. CDR1 and CDR2 (germline): SGDLS, YYNGEE. The CDR3 has 13 residues. This chain's CDR3 is CASSVGGEETQYF. CDR3 sequence (DNA): TGTGCCAGCAGCGTCGGGGGGGAAGAGACCCAGTACTTC.

A few counts support this clone. The V call is TRBV19, the J call TRBJ2-3; D call uncertain. V was cut by 7 bases and J by 2 bases, with 13 bases left in between. The germline V gene has CDR1 LNHDA and CDR2 SQIVND (reference sequence). The CDR3 extends over 14 amino acids. The CDR3 sequence: CASKYGAYTDTQYF. The CDR3 nucleotides are TGTGCCAGTAAGTACGGAGCCTACACAGATACGCAGTATTTT.

The genes are TRBV5-8 and TRBJ1-1, with TRBD1 identical over 11 bases. V shed 4 bases, J shed 3 bases, and the junction held 5 bases outside the gene matches. The CDR3 consists of 15 residues. CDR1 and CDR2 from the germline V gene are SGHTS and YDEGEE. The CDR3 DNA follows: TGTGCCAGCAGCGTGGGACAGGGGGGGGACACTGAAGCTTTCTTT. Its protein is CASSVGQGGDTEAFF.